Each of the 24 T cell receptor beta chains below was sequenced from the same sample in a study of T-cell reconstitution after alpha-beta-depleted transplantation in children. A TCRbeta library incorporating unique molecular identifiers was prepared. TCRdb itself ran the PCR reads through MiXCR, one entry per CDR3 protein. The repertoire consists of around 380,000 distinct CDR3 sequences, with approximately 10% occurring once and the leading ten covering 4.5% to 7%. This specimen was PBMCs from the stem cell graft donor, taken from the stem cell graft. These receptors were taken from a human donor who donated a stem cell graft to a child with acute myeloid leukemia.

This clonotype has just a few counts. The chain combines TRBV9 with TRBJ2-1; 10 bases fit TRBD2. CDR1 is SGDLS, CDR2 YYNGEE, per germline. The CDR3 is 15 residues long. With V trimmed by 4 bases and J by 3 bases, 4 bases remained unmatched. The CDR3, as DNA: TGTGCCAGCAGCCCGACTAGCGGGCTCTACAATGAGCAGTTCTTC. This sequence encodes CASSPTSGLYNEQFF.

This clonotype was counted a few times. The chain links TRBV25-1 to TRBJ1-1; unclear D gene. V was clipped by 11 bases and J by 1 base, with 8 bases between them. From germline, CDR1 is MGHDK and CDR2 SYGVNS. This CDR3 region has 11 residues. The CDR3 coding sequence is TGTGCCTCTGGCGAGAACACTGAAGCTTTCTTT. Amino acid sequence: CASGENTEAFF.

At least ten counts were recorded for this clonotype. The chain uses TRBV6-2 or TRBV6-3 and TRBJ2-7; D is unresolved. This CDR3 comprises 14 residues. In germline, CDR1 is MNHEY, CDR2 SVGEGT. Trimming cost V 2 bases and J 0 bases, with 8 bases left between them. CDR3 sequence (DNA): TGTGCCAGCAGTTACCTGACCGACTCCTACGAGCAGTACTTC. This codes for CASSYLTDSYEQYF.

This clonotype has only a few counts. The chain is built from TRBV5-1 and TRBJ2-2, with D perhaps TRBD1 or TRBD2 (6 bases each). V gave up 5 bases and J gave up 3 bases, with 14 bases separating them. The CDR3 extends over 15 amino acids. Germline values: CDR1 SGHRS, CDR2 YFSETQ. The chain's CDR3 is CASSTGALHTGELFF. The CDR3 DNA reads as TGCGCCAGCAGTACGGGGGCCCTTCACACCGGGGAGCTGTTTTTT. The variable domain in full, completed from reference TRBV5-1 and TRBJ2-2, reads KAGVTQTPRYLIKTRGQQVTLSCSPISGHRSVSWYQQTPGQGLQFLFEYFSETQRNKGNFPGRFSGRQFSNSRSEMNVSTLELGDSALYLCASSTGALHTGELFFGEGSRLTVL.

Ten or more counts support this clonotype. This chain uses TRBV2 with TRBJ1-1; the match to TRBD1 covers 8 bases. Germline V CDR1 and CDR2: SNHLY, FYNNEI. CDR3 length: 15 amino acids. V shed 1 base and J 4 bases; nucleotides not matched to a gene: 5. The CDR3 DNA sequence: TGTGCCAGCAGTGAAGTTGGACAGGGCGGCACTGAAGCTTTCTTT. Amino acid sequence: CASSEVGQGGTEAFF.

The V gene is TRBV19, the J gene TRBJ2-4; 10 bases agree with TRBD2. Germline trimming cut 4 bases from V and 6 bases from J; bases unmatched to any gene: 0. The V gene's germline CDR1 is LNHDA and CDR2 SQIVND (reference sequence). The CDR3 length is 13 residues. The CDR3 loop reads CASSTSGRNIQYF. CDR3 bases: TGTGCCAGTAGTACTAGCGGGAGAAACATTCAGTACTTC.

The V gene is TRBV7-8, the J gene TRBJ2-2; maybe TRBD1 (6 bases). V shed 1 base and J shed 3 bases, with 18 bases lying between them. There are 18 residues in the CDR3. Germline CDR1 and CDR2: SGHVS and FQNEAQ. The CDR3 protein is CASSLVWGQGPDTGELFF. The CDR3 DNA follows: TGTGCCAGCAGCTTAGTGTGGGGGCAGGGGCCAGACACCGGGGAGCTGTTTTTT. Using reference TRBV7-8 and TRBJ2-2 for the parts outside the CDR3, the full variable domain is GAGVSQSPRYKVAKRGQDVALRCDPISGHVSLFWYQQALGQGPEFLTYFQNEAQLDKSGLPSDRFFAERPEGSVSTLKIQRTQQEDSAVYLCASSLVWGQGPDTGELFFGEGSRLTVL.

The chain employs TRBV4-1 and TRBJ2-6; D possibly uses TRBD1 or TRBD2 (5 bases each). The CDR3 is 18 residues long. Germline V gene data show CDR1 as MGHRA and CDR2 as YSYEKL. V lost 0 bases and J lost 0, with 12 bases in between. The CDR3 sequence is CASSQDEGGGSGANVLTF. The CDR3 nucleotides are TGCGCCAGCAGCCAAGACGAGGGTGGGGGCTCTGGGGCCAACGTCCTGACTTTC.

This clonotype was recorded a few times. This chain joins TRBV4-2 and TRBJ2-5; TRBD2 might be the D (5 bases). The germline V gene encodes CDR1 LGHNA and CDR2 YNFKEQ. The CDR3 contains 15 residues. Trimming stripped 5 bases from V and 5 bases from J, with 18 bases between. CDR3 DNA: TGTGCCAGCAGCGAAGGCTGGGCCACGGGGGAGACCCAGTACTTC. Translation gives CASSEGWATGETQYF.

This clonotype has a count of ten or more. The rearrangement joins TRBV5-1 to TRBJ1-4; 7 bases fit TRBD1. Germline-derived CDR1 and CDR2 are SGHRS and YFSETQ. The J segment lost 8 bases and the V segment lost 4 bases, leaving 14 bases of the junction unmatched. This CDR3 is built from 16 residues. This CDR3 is CASSSHRGPWGEKLFF. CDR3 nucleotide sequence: TGCGCCAGCAGCAGCCACAGGGGCCCTTGGGGAGAAAAACTGTTTTTT.

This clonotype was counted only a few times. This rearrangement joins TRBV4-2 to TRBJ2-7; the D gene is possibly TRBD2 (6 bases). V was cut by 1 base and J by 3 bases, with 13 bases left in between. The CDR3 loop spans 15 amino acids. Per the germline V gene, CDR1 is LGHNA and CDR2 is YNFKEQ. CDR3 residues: CASSQVVGSLYEQYF. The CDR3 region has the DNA TGTGCCAGCAGCCAAGTGGTCGGGAGCCTCTACGAGCAGTACTTC.

CDR3 bases: TGTGCCAGCAGTTCGCCCGGACTAGCGGGAGTCCAAGAGACCCAGTACTTC. Amino acid sequence: CASSSPGLAGVQETQYF. V is TRBV28 and J is TRBJ2-5; 13 bases line up with TRBD2. CDR3 length: 17 residues. Losses at the gene ends were 4 bases for V and 1 base for J; bases not matched to a gene: 6. CDR1 and CDR2 (germline): MDHEN, SYDVKM.

The CDR3 nucleotides are TGTGCCAGCAGCTTAGCTCGGACAAGTTCCTACGAGCAGTACGTC. Its protein product is CASSLARTSSYEQYV. This chain joins TRBV7-8 and TRBJ2-7; tentative D call: TRBD1 (5 bases). V shed 0 bases and J shed 1 base, with 10 bases lying between them. CDR3 length equals 15 residues. CDR1 is SGHVS and CDR2 is FQNEAQ in the germline V gene.

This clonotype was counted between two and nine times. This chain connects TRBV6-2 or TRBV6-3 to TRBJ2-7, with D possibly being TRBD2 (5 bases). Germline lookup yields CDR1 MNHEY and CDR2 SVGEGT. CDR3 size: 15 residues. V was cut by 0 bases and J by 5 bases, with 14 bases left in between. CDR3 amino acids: CASSYSERVKDEQYF. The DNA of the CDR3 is TGTGCCAGCAGTTACTCGGAGAGGGTGAAGGACGAGCAGTACTTC.

Written as DNA, the CDR3 is TGCGCCAGCAGCCAAGATGGGGGGGCGCAGGGCAATCAGCCCCAGCATTTT. Translating it yields CASSQDGGAQGNQPQHF. The V call is TRBV4-1, the J call TRBJ1-5; perhaps TRBD1 as D (6 bases). Per germline, CDR1 MGHRA and CDR2 YSYEKL. The V gene lost 0 bases and the J gene lost 2 bases, with 14 bases spanning the gap. The CDR3 is 17 amino acids.

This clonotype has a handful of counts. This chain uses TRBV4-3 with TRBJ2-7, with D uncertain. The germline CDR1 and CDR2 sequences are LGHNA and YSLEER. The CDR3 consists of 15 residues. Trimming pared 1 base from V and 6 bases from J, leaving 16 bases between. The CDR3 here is CASSQVAASVGEQYF. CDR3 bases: TGCGCCAGCAGCCAAGTCGCCGCGAGCGTCGGCGAGCAGTACTTC.

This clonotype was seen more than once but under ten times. The CDR3 sequence: CSATGIAKNIQYF. In DNA, the CDR3 is TGCAGTGCTACAGGGATTGCCAAAAACATTCAGTACTTC. The chain joins TRBV20-1 to TRBJ2-4; D may be TRBD1 (5 bases). Between the trimmed V and J ends, which lost 4 bases and 1 base, there was a span of 8 bases. The CDR3 contains 13 residues. Germline V lookup: CDR1 DFQATT, CDR2 SNEGSKA (reference sequence).

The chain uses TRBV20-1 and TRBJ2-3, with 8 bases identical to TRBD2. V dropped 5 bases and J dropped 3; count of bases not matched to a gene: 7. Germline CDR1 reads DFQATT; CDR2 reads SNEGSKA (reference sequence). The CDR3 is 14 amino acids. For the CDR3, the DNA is TGCAGTGCTCTAAGCGGGAGTGGGACAGATACGCAGTATTTT. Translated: CSALSGSGTDTQYF.

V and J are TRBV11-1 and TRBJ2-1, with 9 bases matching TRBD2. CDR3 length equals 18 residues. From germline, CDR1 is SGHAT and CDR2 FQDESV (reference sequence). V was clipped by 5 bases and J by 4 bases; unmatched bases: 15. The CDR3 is CASSPRGGGLATYNEQFF. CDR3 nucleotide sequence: TGTGCCAGCAGCCCCCGCGGAGGGGGACTAGCAACATACAATGAGCAGTTCTTC.

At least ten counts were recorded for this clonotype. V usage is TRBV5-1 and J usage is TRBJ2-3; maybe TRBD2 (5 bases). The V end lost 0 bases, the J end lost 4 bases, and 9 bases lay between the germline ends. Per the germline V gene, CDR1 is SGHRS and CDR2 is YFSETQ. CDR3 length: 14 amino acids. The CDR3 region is CASSLDGVSDTQYF. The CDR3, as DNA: TGCGCCAGCAGCTTGGACGGGGTTTCAGATACGCAGTATTTT. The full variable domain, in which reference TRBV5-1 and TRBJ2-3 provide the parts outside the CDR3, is KAGVTQTPRYLIKTRGQQVTLSCSPISGHRSVSWYQQTPGQGLQFLFEYFSETQRNKGNFPGRFSGRQFSNSRSEMNVSTLELGDSALYLCASSLDGVSDTQYFGPGTRLTVL.

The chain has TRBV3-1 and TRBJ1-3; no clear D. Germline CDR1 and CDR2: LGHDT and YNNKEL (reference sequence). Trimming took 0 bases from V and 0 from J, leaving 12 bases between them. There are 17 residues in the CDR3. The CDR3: CASSQDFSAGSGNTIYF. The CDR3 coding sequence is TGTGCCAGCAGCCAAGATTTTTCCGCAGGCTCTGGAAACACCATATATTTT.

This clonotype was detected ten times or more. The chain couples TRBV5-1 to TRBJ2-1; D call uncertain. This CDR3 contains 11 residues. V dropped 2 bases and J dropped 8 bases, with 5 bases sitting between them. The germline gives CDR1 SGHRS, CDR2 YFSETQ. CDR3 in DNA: TGCGCCAGCAGCTTCCGCGATGAGCAGTTCTTC. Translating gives CASSFRDEQFF.

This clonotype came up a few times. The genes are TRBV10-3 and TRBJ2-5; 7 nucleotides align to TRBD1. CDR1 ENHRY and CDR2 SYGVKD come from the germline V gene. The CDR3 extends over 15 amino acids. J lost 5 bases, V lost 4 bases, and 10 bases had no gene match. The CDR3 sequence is CAISGATGLGETQYF. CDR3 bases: TGTGCCATCAGTGGGGCGACAGGGCTAGGGGAGACCCAGTACTTC.

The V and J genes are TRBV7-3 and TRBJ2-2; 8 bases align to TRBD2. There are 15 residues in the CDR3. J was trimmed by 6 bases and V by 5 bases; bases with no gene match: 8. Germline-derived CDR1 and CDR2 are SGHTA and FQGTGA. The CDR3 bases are TGTGCCAGCAGCGAACGGGTTAGCGGGGCCGGGGAGCTGTTTTTT. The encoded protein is CASSERVSGAGELFF.